This TCR beta chain derives from a study of T cell responses to AZD1222 COVID-19 vaccine. Findings of the study overall: Clonal diversity was possibly underestimated, and the donors were mostly white British, with more females.

As regards this clone: The antigen remains undetermined.

The germline CDR1 and CDR2 sequences are SNHLY and FYNNEI. This CDR3 contains 12 residues. Trimming left V 6 bases short and J 8 bases short, with 13 bases between. The assay was immunoSEQ multiplex PCR, and TCRdb's table has in-frame clones only and misses some. The sample yields about 180,000 clones, 80% to 90% seen once. The receptor was isolated from an adult in good health. Sequencing was performed on peripheral blood, taken on day 0 of AZD1222 vaccination. This rearrangement joins TRBV2 to TRBJ1-2; D gene uncertain. The CDR3, as DNA: TGTGCCAGCAGGGATAACCGCCAGGGCTACACCTTC. The encoded protein is CASRDNRQGYTF.